This TCR beta chain derives from a study of molecular identifiers for immune sequencing clone quantification. Study-level results: Clones of above 20 RNA copies carried over 99% of effector molecules; in naive cells they carried under 1%.

TCRdb itself ran the PCR reads through MiXCR, one entry per CDR3 protein. This sample carries just over 40,000 distinct CDR3 sequences, about a fifth of them seen once, and the ten largest clones take roughly 6.9%. This clonotype came up a few times. As yet, its antigen is unknown. With 3 bases removed from V and 1 base from J, the gap between germline ends came to 4 bases. CDR3 length: 12 residues. Looked up from germline, CDR1 is PRHDT and CDR2 is FYEKMQ (reference sequence). This receptor was taken from a human donor in good health. Some libraries in this study had Jurkat cell RNA spiked in. Sequencing used naive CD8+ T cells from blood, with Jurkat cell RNA spiked in. Subset of the sample: FACS-sorted CD8+CD4-CCR7+CD45RA+ naive T cells. This chain joins TRBV13 and TRBJ2-7; D gene unclear. CDR3 loop: CASSFKSYEQYF. The CDR3 region has the DNA TGTGCCAGCAGCTTTAAATCCTACGAGCAGTACTTC.